A selection of T cell receptor beta chains follows, all from one sample in a study of blood T cell repertoires in COVID-19. Repertoires were generated with immunoSEQ multiplex PCR, while TCRdb's copy carries only in-frame clones and drops some. Found here are fewer than 200,000 clones, approximately 79% of them singletons; the top ten hold more than 25%. Input material: peripheral blood. The receptors here all came from a woman in her 70s with acute or convalescent COVID-19. The conserved cysteine and the conserved F or W are not part of the CDR3 here.

CDR3aa: ASSLGIGTGNHEQY
v_gene: TRBV5-1
j_gene: TRBJ2-7

CDR3aa: ASSLAVAGSMNTEAF
v_gene: TRBV7-9
j_gene: TRBJ1-1

CDR3aa: SVGGVGDRVIDEQF
v_gene: TRBV29-1
j_gene: TRBJ2-1

CDR3aa: AGQGREVLENTIY
v_gene: TRBV12-5
j_gene: TRBJ1-3

CDR3aa: AWTKGQGLSSYGYT
v_gene: TRBV30
j_gene: TRBJ1-2

CDR3aa: AWSRGLQGIGQY
v_gene: TRBV30
j_gene: TRBJ2-7

CDR3aa: ASSQEVASDTQY
v_gene: TRBV3-1/TRBV3-2
j_gene: TRBJ2-3

CDR3aa: ASSRTGRGAF
v_gene: TRBV6-5
j_gene: TRBJ1-1

CDR3aa: ASSLDSLGLGNTGELF
v_gene: TRBV7-6
j_gene: TRBJ2-2

CDR3aa: ASKNRNRGGWYDEQY
v_gene: TRBV2
j_gene: TRBJ2-7

CDR3aa: ASSSLGGSGPPYEQY
v_gene: TRBV28
j_gene: TRBJ2-7

CDR3aa: ASRTSGDTDTQY
v_gene: TRBV5-1
j_gene: TRBJ2-3

CDR3aa: ATSDGKGPNQPQH
v_gene: TRBV24-1
j_gene: TRBJ1-5

CDR3aa: ASSQDWKDSSISYNEQF
v_gene: TRBV4-2
j_gene: TRBJ2-1

CDR3aa: ARSRGPGQGILSTDTQY
v_gene: TRBV5-6
j_gene: TRBJ2-3

CDR3aa: ASSQTTGEIYEQY
v_gene: TRBV4-2
j_gene: TRBJ2-7

CDR3aa: SVLQGSNTEAF
v_gene: TRBV29-1
j_gene: TRBJ1-1

CDR3aa: ASSPAGATGGAQY
v_gene: TRBV7-6
j_gene: TRBJ2-5

CDR3aa: ASWRAPSSEQF
v_gene: TRBV12-3/TRBV12-4
j_gene: TRBJ2-1

CDR3aa: ASSSPASATGELF
v_gene: TRBV19
j_gene: TRBJ2-2

CDR3aa: ASSSDRNYGYT
v_gene: TRBV14
j_gene: TRBJ1-2

CDR3aa: ASSLWRNTEAF
v_gene: TRBV12-3/TRBV12-4
j_gene: TRBJ1-1

CDR3aa: ASSDLAQPNTEAF
v_gene: TRBV6-1
j_gene: TRBJ1-1

CDR3aa: ASRPLAGNPGETQY
v_gene: TRBV23-1
j_gene: TRBJ2-5

CDR3aa: ASSDRRTNEKLF
v_gene: TRBV2
j_gene: TRBJ1-4

CDR3aa: ASGLAVETQY
v_gene: TRBV2
j_gene: TRBJ2-5

CDR3aa: ATSDPKGTSGYNEQF
v_gene: TRBV24-1
j_gene: TRBJ2-1

CDR3aa: ASQVSSGNTIY
v_gene: TRBV12-5
j_gene: TRBJ1-3

CDR3aa: ASSQAQGRVTEAF
v_gene: TRBV4-2
j_gene: TRBJ1-1

CDR3aa: ASSEGTGISGANVLT
v_gene: TRBV9
j_gene: TRBJ2-6

CDR3aa: ASNKRGGLLLGYT
v_gene: TRBV7-2
j_gene: TRBJ1-2